The clone carrying this T cell receptor (beta chain) was seen once. Antigen unknown. This record comes from a study of shared clonotypes between healthy human individuals. Study-wide points: Sampling involved blood alone; tissue repertoires likely differ.

The method was immunoSEQ multiplex PCR; TCRdb's version includes in-frame clones alone and lacks a portion of them. The sample records 950,000 to 1,300,000 clones, about 75% being singletons. Trimming took 7 bases from V and 2 from J, leaving 11 bases between them. In germline, CDR1 is SQVTM, CDR2 ANQGSEA. There are 12 residues in the CDR3. Sequenced: memory CD4+ T cells sorted from blood. The subset is: CD45RA-negative fraction. This chain joins TRBV29-1 and TRBJ1-2; tentative D call: TRBD1 (5 bases). The sequence was collected from a man aged 18 to 29 in good health. The chain's CDR3 is CSAKTVNYGYTF. DNA of the CDR3: TGCAGCGCTAAGACAGTAAACTATGGCTACACCTTC.